Detailed here is one TCR beta chain. Its antigen has not been determined. Base-call qualities are not available, and no considerably larger clone is one nucleotide away. The sample originates from a study of cytomegalovirus exposure and HLA in healthy donors (dated by TCRdb to about 2017). Study-wide context: A later analysis indicated that the 100 to 150 validation repertoires were generated on the platform also employed for the approximately 700 repertoires of the first cohort. A separate validation cohort of more than 100 different subjects was used in addition to the approximately 700-subject first cohort. The study combined high-throughput TCR immunosequencing, statistical association of individual TCRs with disease status, and machine learning to predict cytomegalovirus infection status. The study was designed to test whether signatures of past pathogen exposure could be identified by cataloging public T cell receptors. Findings and caveats that apply to the study as a whole: In the study, 150 to 200 TCR beta chains were listed as associated with cytomegalovirus. A later analysis had no HLA typing for the validation cohort, so co-occurrence there was scored across all 130 or so repertoires. The authors suggested that the approach could potentially be generalized to other disease states and immunological phenotypes. Three of the identified cytomegalovirus-associated TCR beta chains were confirmed in vitro to be specific for cytomegalovirus antigens. Of the cluster scores, roughly 93% were above 0 in a later analysis, which found that TCRs clustered in the first cohort also tended to co-occur in the roughly 130 validation repertoires. Across donors, most TCR sequences were observed very rarely, whereas some public TCRs were present in many individuals. Cytomegalovirus status was reported to be diagnosed by the classifier with high specificity and sensitivity in both the original and validation cohorts.

Separate from the roughly 700-subject first cohort, the validation cohort of 120 subjects was the group to which the donors belonged. V loses 1 base, J loses 0 bases, and the germline ends lie 16 bases apart. Sequences SEHNR (CDR1) and FQNEAQ (CDR2) are obtained from the germline V gene (reference sequence). From cysteine to phenylalanine, the CDR3 is 18 amino acids long. Only CDR3 DNA is held: 54 bases, read in frame from base 1. The protocol used for the library was the immunoSEQ multiplex PCR assay. The authors processed their data as follows. A statistical classification framework was built for diagnosing cytomegalovirus status from the catalog of TCR beta chain sequences. What TCRdb holds here is the immuneACCESS table cut down to in-frame rearrangements. Part of the clones is not present; checked against another copy, under half of the missing clones reflect an unresolved V gene, and the others are unexplained. V, J and clone size were drawn from that table, and D and trimming were deduced from the DNA. Counted in this sample were some 170,000 clones; 84% of them appeared once. The ten largest clones take up about a tenth of the sample.

This receptor was obtained from a young man in good health and CMV-seropositive. The sequenced sample consisted of PBMCs. The chain joins TRBV7-9 to TRBJ1-3; a tentative D call is TRBD1 (5 bases match). Here the CDR3 is given as CASSLELWQGLSGNTIYF. The DNA reads as follows: TGTGCCAGCAGCTTAGAACTGTGGCAGGGCCTCTCTGGAAACACCATATATTTT.